Following are 29 T cell receptor beta chains from one sample sequenced in a study of blood T cell repertoires in COVID-19. Measured with immunoSEQ multiplex PCR; TCRdb has only the in-frame clones, and not every one. The table records approximately 270,000 clones, around 82% of them present only once. Sequencing input: peripheral blood. The receptors originated from a person aged 65 to 85 with COVID-19, enrolled during active disease.

The genes are TRBV19 and TRBJ2-1; TRBD2 agrees at 13 bases. Germline CDR1 LNHDA, CDR2 SQIVND (reference sequence). Trimming at V came to 3 bases and at J to 0 bases, leaving 5 bases not matched to a gene. The CDR3 loop spans 18 amino acids. The CDR3 coding sequence is TGTGCCAGTAGTATCTCGGGACTAGCGGGGAGCTCCTACAATGAGCAGTTCTTC. Amino acids: CASSISGLAGSSYNEQFF. The full variable domain, rest sourced from reference TRBV19 and TRBJ2-1, is DGGITQSPKYLFRKEGQNVTLSCEQNLNHDAMYWYRQDPGQGLRLIYYSQIVNDFQKGDIAEGYSVSREKKESFPLTVTSAQKNPTAFYLCASSISGLAGSSYNEQFFGPGTRLTVL.

There are a few counts of this clone. This chain uses TRBV11-2 with TRBJ2-7; 13 positions agree with TRBD2. The junction had 9 bases not matched to a gene; V was cut back by 7 bases and J by 0 bases. CDR1 and CDR2 from the germline V gene are SGHAT and FQNNGV. The CDR3 runs 17 residues. The CDR3 DNA reads as TGTGCCAGCACCATTACTAGCGGGGGGGCCTTCTCCTACGAGCAGTACTTC. This codes for CASTITSGGAFSYEQYF.

The V call is TRBV6-5, the J call TRBJ1-4, with D tentatively TRBD1 (5 bases). V lost 7 bases and J lost 7, with 19 bases in between. Germline CDR1 and CDR2: MNHEY and SVGAGI. The length of the CDR3 is 15 residues. CDR3 region: CASTGGRGAGEKLFF. The CDR3, as DNA: TGTGCCAGCACCGGTGGGAGGGGCGCGGGTGAAAAACTGTTTTTT.

This clone occurred a few times. The rearrangement uses TRBV7-8 and TRBJ2-7; 7 nucleotides line up with TRBD1. The CDR3 spans 15 residues. The trim removed 1 base at V and 3 bases at J, leaving 6 bases unmatched. From germline, CDR1 is SGHVS and CDR2 FQNEAQ. The CDR3 protein is CASSLGDSLFYEQYF. Written as DNA, the CDR3 is TGTGCCAGCAGCTTAGGGGACAGTCTCTTCTACGAGCAGTACTTC.

In this sample, this clone turned up a few times. The V call is TRBV5-4, the J call TRBJ2-3; D gene ambiguous. Trimming removed 4 bases at V and 1 base at J, with 7 bases between. The CDR3 loop spans 13 amino acids. CDR1 is SGHNT and CDR2 is YYREEE in the germline V gene (reference sequence). The CDR3 is CASSLIGTDTQYF. CDR3 bases: TGTGCCAGCAGCCTGATAGGCACAGATACGCAGTATTTT.

The chain carries TRBV6-6 and TRBJ1-1, with 8 nucleotides matching TRBD1. The CDR3 consists of 16 residues. V lost 6 bases, J lost 4 bases, and 13 bases stayed unmatched. Germline V CDR1 and CDR2: MNHNY, SVGAGI (reference sequence). The CDR3 here is CASRQIRGQKTTEAFF. The CDR3 bases are TGTGCCAGCAGACAGATCAGGGGGCAGAAGACCACTGAAGCTTTCTTT.

This chain joins TRBV4-1 and TRBJ1-1; TRBD1 is a possible D gene (5 bases). CDR3 size: 15 residues. V lost 0 bases and J 3 bases, leaving 11 bases between the germline ends. Germline V gives CDR1 MGHRA, CDR2 YSYEKL. DNA for the CDR3: TGCGCCAGCAGCCAAGACAGCAGGGTGGACACTGAAGCTTTCTTT. Amino acids: CASSQDSRVDTEAFF.

This sequence joins TRBV28 and TRBJ1-2; 8 bases line up with TRBD1. Germline CDR1 reads MDHEN; CDR2 reads SYDVKM. CDR3 length: 14 amino acids. Trimming removed 7 bases from V and 4 bases from J; junction bases left unmatched: 8. The CDR3 reads CASIGSGQGYGYTF. CDR3 nucleotides: TGTGCCAGCATCGGCTCCGGACAGGGCTATGGCTACACCTTC.

This chain connects TRBV9 to TRBJ2-2; TRBD2 agrees at 8 bases. This CDR3 has 16 residues. The germline V gene has CDR1 SGDLS and CDR2 YYNGEE. V trimming: 3 bases; J trimming: 4 bases; junction bases outside the gene matches: 8. CDR3 protein: CASSGSPGGATGELFF. CDR3 in DNA: TGTGCCAGCAGCGGTTCACCGGGGGGGGCCACCGGGGAGCTGTTTTTT.

A single count supports this clone. This chain links TRBV5-1 with TRBJ2-5; 8 nucleotides align to TRBD1. The CDR3 sequence is 14 residues long. The trim removed 2 bases at V and 4 bases at J, leaving 4 bases unmatched. Germline CDR1 SGHRS, CDR2 YFSETQ. The CDR3 DNA reads TGCGCCAGCAGCTTCCAGGGGGCGGGAGAGACCCAGTACTTC. It codes for CASSFQGAGETQYF.

For the CDR3, the DNA is TGTGCCAGCTCAGCTATTCCCCTGAGTTATTCACCCCTCCACTTT. This codes for CASSAIPLSYSPLHF. This sequence joins TRBV18 and TRBJ1-6, with D hard to call. V was cut by 5 bases and J by 8 bases, with 16 bases left in between. Germline V gene sequence: CDR1 KGHSH, CDR2 LQKENI. This CDR3 is 15 amino acids long. The full variable domain, with the rest looked up from reference TRBV18 and TRBJ1-6, is NAGVMQNPRHLVRRRGQEARLRCSPMKGHSHVYWYRQLPEEGLKFMVYLQKENIIDESGMPKERFSAEFPKEGPSILRIQQVVRGDSAAYFCASSAIPLSYSPLHFGNGTRLTVT.

The genes are TRBV5-4 and TRBJ2-7, with 8 bases identical to TRBD1. The CDR3 is made up of 14 amino acids. Germline CDR1 SGHNT, CDR2 YYREEE (reference sequence). V dropped 4 bases and J dropped 1; count of bases not matched to a gene: 4. DNA for the CDR3: TGTGCCAGCAGCCCCCGGGACAGGTCCTACGAGCAGTACTTC. Residues: CASSPRDRSYEQYF.

This clone was seen only once. This chain links TRBV9 with TRBJ2-7; 9 nucleotides line up with TRBD2. The junction had 3 bases not matched to a gene; V was cut back by 0 bases and J by 2 bases. The germline gives CDR1 SGDLS, CDR2 YYNGEE. The CDR3 sequence is 15 residues long. CDR3 sequence reads: CASSVEERGAYEQYF. Here the CDR3 DNA reads TGTGCCAGCAGCGTAGAGGAGCGGGGGGCCTACGAGCAGTACTTC.

This rearrangement joins TRBV19 to TRBJ1-2; D gene uncertain. CDR1 and CDR2 from the germline V gene are LNHDA and SQIVND (reference sequence). Trimming cost V 5 bases and J 5 bases, with 12 bases left between them. CDR3 length: 13 residues. Written as DNA, the CDR3 is TGTGCCAGTAGTTCCGGGAGTCTATATGGCTACACCTTC. Translated, it gives CASSSGSLYGYTF.

CDR3 bases: TGTGCCAGCAGCTCGGGGTCCCTCTACGAGCAGTACTTC. Protein product: CASSSGSLYEQYF. The rearrangement joins TRBV9 to TRBJ2-7, with a weak D call TRBD2 (5 bases). The ends were cut back, 4 bases at V and 3 bases at J, with 11 bases in the middle. The CDR3 is 13 residues long. Germline values: CDR1 SGDLS, CDR2 YYNGEE.

The chain recombines TRBV13 with TRBJ2-7, with D perhaps matching TRBD1 (6 bases). This CDR3 comprises 15 residues. CDR1 and CDR2 from the germline V gene are PRHDT and FYEKMQ (reference sequence). V was shortened by 4 bases and J by 4 bases, with 17 bases between the two germline ends. CDR3 region: CASSYFTGQGYEQYF. CDR3 DNA sequence: TGTGCCAGCAGCTATTTCACAGGGCAGGGTTACGAGCAGTACTTC. Full variable domain (outside the CDR3, taken from reference TRBV13 and TRBJ2-7): AAGVIQSPRHLIKEKRETATLKCYPIPRHDTVYWYQQGPGQDPQFLISFYEKMQSDKGSIPDRFSAQQFSDYHSELNMSSLELGDSALYFCASSYFTGQGYEQYFGPGTRLTVT.

This chain uses TRBV7-8 with TRBJ2-7, with D uncertain. The CDR3 has 12 amino acids. V lost 5 bases, J lost 6 bases, and 11 bases lay in between. CDR1 and CDR2 from the germline V gene are SGHVS and FQNEAQ. CDR3 bases: TGTGCCAGCAGCCTCCTCACGGTCGAGCAGTACTTC. Protein product: CASSLLTVEQYF.

The table lists this clone with a few counts. The chain recombines TRBV5-3 with TRBJ1-3, with a tentative D call TRBD1 (5 bases). TRBV5-3 is labeled an ORF, and its function is uncertain. Trimming stripped 3 bases from V and 0 bases from J, with 16 bases between. The length of the CDR3 is 17 residues. This CDR3 is CARSSLGGLFSGNTIYF. The CDR3 DNA is TGTGCCAGAAGCTCCCTCGGGGGTCTGTTCTCTGGAAACACCATATATTTT.

CDR3 protein: CASSPNVVAAYEQYF. CDR3 sequence (DNA): TGTGCCAGCAGCCCAAACGTCGTAGCGGCCTACGAGCAGTACTTC. V and J are TRBV9 and TRBJ2-7, with a tentative D call TRBD2 (6 bases). This CDR3 region has 15 residues. Germline loops: CDR1 SGDLS, CDR2 YYNGEE. Trimming left V 4 bases short and J 2 bases short, with 16 bases between. Complete variable domain (other parts from reference TRBV9 and TRBJ2-7): DSGVTQTPKHLITATGQRVTLRCSPRSGDLSVYWYQQSLDQGLQFLIQYYNGEERAKGNILERFSAQQFPDLHSELNLSSLELGDSALYFCASSPNVVAAYEQYFGPGTRLTVT.

The chain joins TRBV11-1 to TRBJ2-7; the match to TRBD1 covers 7 bases. From germline, CDR1 is SGHAT and CDR2 FQDESV (reference sequence). The CDR3 runs 14 residues. Trimming took 5 bases from V and 6 from J; bases not matched to a gene: 10. CDR3 nucleotides: TGTGCCAGCAGCGAGACTGGGACAGACGGCGAGCAGTACTTC. Amino acids: CASSETGTDGEQYF.

The chain carries TRBV18 and TRBJ1-5; TRBD1 is a possible D gene (5 bases). Germline values: CDR1 KGHSH, CDR2 LQKENI. This CDR3 spans 15 amino acids. V was cut by 6 bases and J by 0 bases, with 12 bases left in between. The CDR3 spells CASSTGGDSNQPQHF. The CDR3 region has the DNA TGTGCCAGCTCCACCGGAGGGGATAGCAATCAGCCCCAGCATTTT.

The chain carries TRBV6-1 and TRBJ1-5; D possibly corresponds to TRBD1 (5 bases). CDR1 and CDR2 from the germline V gene are MNHNS and SASEGT. The V and J ends lost 3 bases and 0 bases respectively, with 9 bases between them. This CDR3 is built from 15 residues. CDR3 coding DNA: TGTGCCAGCAGTGATAGGGGATATAGCAATCAGCCCCAGCATTTT. Amino acids: CASSDRGYSNQPQHF.

This sequence joins TRBV5-1 and TRBJ2-7; 8 bases map to TRBD1. The CDR3 loop spans 16 amino acids. V shed 4 bases, J shed 2 bases, and the junction held 11 bases outside the gene matches. The germline gives CDR1 SGHRS, CDR2 YFSETQ. CDR3 bases: TGCGCCAGCAGCCCTTTGACAGGGGCACCTCCCTACGAGCAGTACTTC. It is translated as CASSPLTGAPPYEQYF. Drawing the rest from reference TRBV5-1 and TRBJ2-7, the complete variable domain is KAGVTQTPRYLIKTRGQQVTLSCSPISGHRSVSWYQQTPGQGLQFLFEYFSETQRNKGNFPGRFSGRQFSNSRSEMNVSTLELGDSALYLCASSPLTGAPPYEQYFGPGTRLTVT.

CDR3 bases: TGTGCCACCAGCTTACGGACAGACAGGAATGAGCAGTTCTTC. It specifies CATSLRTDRNEQFF. The V call is TRBV15, the J call TRBJ2-1; D is possibly TRBD1 (6 bases). Trimming removed 5 bases at V and 7 bases at J, with 15 bases between. Germline values: CDR1 LNHNV, CDR2 YYDKDF (reference sequence). The CDR3 loop spans 14 amino acids.

The sample holds a few counts of this clone. In the same sample, other DNA sequences code for this CDR3. The chain combines TRBV30 with TRBJ1-5; 11 bases agree with TRBD1. The V and J ends lost 6 bases and 6 bases, in that order; junction bases with no gene match: 4. Germline V gene sequence: CDR1 GTSNPN, CDR2 SVGIG (reference sequence). The CDR3 loop spans 13 amino acids. The CDR3 loop is CACGTGGGQPQHF. CDR3 sequence (DNA): TGTGCCTGCGGGACAGGGGGAGGTCAGCCCCAGCATTTT. Looking up the rest from reference TRBV30 and TRBJ1-5 gives the full variable domain: SQTIHQWPATLVQPVGSPLSLECTVEGTSNPNLYWYRQAAGRGLQLLFYSVGIGQISSEVPQNLSASRPQDRQFILSSKKLLLSDSGFYLCACGTGGGQPQHFGDGTRLSIL.

This clone is a singleton in its sample. The chain employs TRBV19 and TRBJ2-5; TRBD1 might be the D (5 bases). The CDR3 runs 16 residues. The germline CDR1 and CDR2 sequences are LNHDA and SQIVND (reference sequence). The V end was cut by 1 base, the J end by 4 bases, with 16 bases between. The CDR3 DNA sequence: TGTGCCAGTAGTATAGCGAGGCTCAGGGAAGGAGAGACCCAGTACTTC. Amino acids: CASSIARLREGETQYF. Based on the CDR3 plus reference TRBV19 and TRBJ2-5, the full variable domain is DGGITQSPKYLFRKEGQNVTLSCEQNLNHDAMYWYRQDPGQGLRLIYYSQIVNDFQKGDIAEGYSVSREKKESFPLTVTSAQKNPTAFYLCASSIARLREGETQYFGPGTRLLVL.

The chain joins TRBV6-2 or TRBV6-3 to TRBJ2-5; 9 bases are shared with TRBD1. J lost 5 bases, V lost 5 bases, and 9 bases had no gene match. This CDR3 is built from 15 residues. Looked up from germline, CDR1 is MNHEY and CDR2 is SVGEGT. This chain's CDR3 is CASSNPGQGYETQYF. The CDR3 coding sequence is TGTGCCAGCAGTAATCCGGGACAGGGATATGAGACCCAGTACTTC.

The sample holds many counts of this clone. The gene calls are TRBV28 and TRBJ1-6; no firm D call. The CDR3 has 16 amino acids. Trimming removed 2 bases at V and 0 bases at J, with 8 bases between. Germline CDR1 reads MDHEN; CDR2 reads SYDVKM. The CDR3 bases are TGTGCCAGCAGTTTAGTACAGAACTCCTATAATTCACCCCTCCACTTT. Protein product: CASSLVQNSYNSPLHF.

The genes are TRBV4-3 and TRBJ2-1, with TRBD2 identical over 13 bases. The CDR3 loop spans 18 amino acids. Germline CDR1 is LGHNA and CDR2 is YSLEER. The trim removed 0 bases at V and 5 bases at J, leaving 7 bases unmatched. This CDR3 reads CASSQDWTSGRGHNEQFF. CDR3 nucleotide sequence: TGCGCCAGCAGCCAAGATTGGACTAGCGGGAGAGGACACAATGAGCAGTTCTTC.